This T cell receptor (beta chain) derives from a study of cytomegalovirus exposure and HLA in healthy donors. Researchers ran the PCR with 60 Vbeta and 13 Jbeta primers. Repertoires were generated with immunoSEQ multiplex PCR, while TCRdb's copy carries only in-frame clones and drops some. The sample includes some 150,000 clones, 65% to 90% of them seen just once. The V and J ends lost 0 bases and 4 bases respectively, with 14 bases between them. This CDR3 contains 15 residues. Per germline, CDR1 SGHDT and CDR2 YYEEEE. The source of this sequence is a woman in her 50s in good health and CMV-seropositive. The sample consisted of PBMCs. This chain uses TRBV5-6 with TRBJ2-7, with a possible D match to TRBD1 (7 bases). The CDR3 DNA reads TGTGCCAGCAGCTTGGGTGCGGGGACAGCATACGAGCAGTACTTC. It encodes CASSLGAGTAYEQYF.